Each of the 30 T cell receptor beta chains below was sequenced from the same sample in a study of early T cells in non-severe SARS-CoV-2 infection. TCRdb processed the 5' RACE reads anew with MiXCR; each CDR3 protein has one entry. The sample includes 25,000 to 35,000 distinct CDR3 sequences, over 5% of them seen just once. The sample consisted of whole blood. The receptor set was obtained from an adult who was a healthcare worker with PCR-confirmed SARS-CoV-2 infection or an uninfected control (not recorded which).

This clonotype was recorded at least ten times. The CDR3 DNA reads as TGCGCCAGCAGCCAAGAAGAGACTTATGAAAAACTGTTTTTT. Protein: CASSQEETYEKLFF. The chain has TRBV4-1 and TRBJ1-4, with D uncertain. This CDR3 is 14 amino acids long. Germline loops: CDR1 MGHRA, CDR2 YSYEKL. V was shortened by 0 bases and J by 6 bases, with 8 bases between the two germline ends.

This clonotype was recorded many times. J is TRBJ1-2 and V is TRBV6-4; 9 positions match TRBD1. Germline CDR1 reads MRHNA; CDR2 reads SNTAGT. Germline trimming cut 6 bases from V and 6 bases from J; bases unmatched to any gene: 11. This CDR3 is 15 amino acids long. CDR3 loop: CASSFKSGTGNGYTF. CDR3 sequence (DNA): TGTGCCAGCAGCTTCAAGTCGGGGACAGGGAATGGCTACACCTTC.

This clonotype has more than one count but fewer than ten. The rearrangement links TRBV6-2 or TRBV6-3 to TRBJ2-2, with a possible D match to TRBD2 (5 bases). Trimming removed 2 bases at V and 0 bases at J, with 7 bases between. Germline-derived CDR1 and CDR2 are MNHEY and SVGEGT. CDR3 size: 15 residues. This CDR3 reads CASSYIAPNTGELFF. CDR3 nucleotides: TGTGCCAGCAGTTACATAGCGCCGAACACCGGGGAGCTGTTTTTT.

This clonotype was recorded at least ten times. V and J are TRBV7-2 and TRBJ1-6; D uncertain. Germline-derived CDR1 and CDR2 are SGHTA and FQGNSA. Trimming removed 1 base at V and 11 bases at J, with 15 bases between. The CDR3 loop spans 15 amino acids. Written as DNA, the CDR3 is TGTGCCAGCAGCTTAGTAGGGAGCCTTTCGGCACCCCTCCACTTT. Protein sequence: CASSLVGSLSAPLHF.

The J gene is TRBJ2-5, the V gene TRBV5-1; a weak D match, TRBD1 (5 bases). This CDR3 region has 14 residues. Germline V CDR1 and CDR2: SGHRS, YFSETQ. Trimming stripped 3 bases from V and 5 bases from J, with 14 bases between. The CDR3 sequence is CASSSGRAGETQYF. DNA for the CDR3: TGCGCCAGCAGCTCGGGCAGGGCCGGGGAGACCCAGTACTTC.

This clonotype was counted at least ten times. This sequence joins TRBV11-2 and TRBJ2-1, with 9 bases that match TRBD2. Per germline, CDR1 SGHAT and CDR2 FQNNGV. Trimming removed 5 bases from V and 2 bases from J; junction bases left unmatched: 4. The CDR3 totals 15 residues. The CDR3 is CASSPRTSAYNEQFF. CDR3 in DNA: TGTGCCAGCAGCCCTCGGACTAGCGCCTACAATGAGCAGTTCTTC.

This clonotype was recorded at least ten times. V usage is TRBV7-2 and J usage is TRBJ2-7; 9 nucleotides line up with TRBD2. Trimming cost V 0 bases and J 2 bases; bases outside gene matches: 8. The CDR3 length is 17 residues. Germline V CDR1 and CDR2: SGHTA, FQGNSA. The CDR3 protein is CASSLARSGGGTYEQYF. Written as DNA, the CDR3 is TGTGCCAGCAGCTTAGCGCGTAGCGGGGGTGGGACCTACGAGCAGTACTTC.

This clonotype was found a few times. V is TRBV18 and J is TRBJ1-2; 8 bases agree with TRBD1. Germline lookup yields CDR1 KGHSH and CDR2 LQKENI. This CDR3 has 15 amino acids. V lost 3 bases to trimming and J lost 11 bases; unmatched junction nucleotides: 14. The chain's CDR3 is CASSPPSRGTGEYTF. Written as DNA, the CDR3 is TGTGCCAGCTCACCCCCTTCCCGGGGGACAGGAGAATACACCTTC.

This clonotype was found a few times. The chain employs TRBV2 and TRBJ2-7; D possibly corresponds to TRBD2 (6 bases). The germline V gene encodes CDR1 SNHLY and CDR2 FYNNEI. Trimming pared 6 bases from V and 7 bases from J, leaving 10 bases between. The CDR3 is 11 residues long. The chain's CDR3 is CASRTSGEQYF. The CDR3 nucleotides read TGTGCCAGCAGGACTAGTGGGGAGCAGTACTTC. The variable domain in full, completed from reference TRBV2 and TRBJ2-7, reads EPEVTQTPSHQVTQMGQEVILRCVPISNHLYFYWYRQILGQKVEFLVSFYNNEISEKSEIFDDQFSVERPDGSNFTLKIRSTKLEDSAMYFCASRTSGEQYFGPGTRLTVT.

J is TRBJ2-7 and V is TRBV4-1; TRBD1 matches at 8 bases. The CDR3 covers 17 residues. The junction had 15 bases not matched to a gene; V was cut back by 4 bases and J by 4 bases. CDR1 is MGHRA and CDR2 is YSYEKL in the germline V gene. The CDR3 sequence is CASSPKGLPGGFYEQYF. DNA of the CDR3: TGCGCCAGCAGCCCCAAAGGACTCCCAGGGGGCTTTTACGAGCAGTACTTC.

This clonotype occurred many times. The chain couples TRBV19 to TRBJ2-1; 8 positions agree with TRBD2. Germline V gene data show CDR1 as LNHDA and CDR2 as SQIVND (reference sequence). V gave up 2 bases and J gave up 4 bases; unmatched junction bases: 4. The CDR3 is 15 residues long. This CDR3 reads CASSISGGAYNEQFF. Here the CDR3 DNA reads TGTGCCAGTAGTATATCCGGGGGGGCTTACAATGAGCAGTTCTTC.

The V call is TRBV2, the J call TRBJ1-6, with TRBD1 matching 9 bases. The length of the CDR3 is 13 residues. Germline V CDR1 and CDR2: SNHLY, FYNNEI. The ends lost 9 bases at V and 10 bases at J; junction bases unmatched: 7. The CDR3 sequence: CARRGDRDSPLHF. Written as DNA, the CDR3 is TGTGCCAGACGCGGGGACAGGGACTCACCCCTCCACTTT.

By share, this clonotype ranks as medium-sized. This chain links TRBV7-2 with TRBJ2-7; possible D gene TRBD1, 5 bases. The CDR3 loop spans 14 amino acids. Germline assignment: CDR1 SGHTA and CDR2 FQGNSA. V lost 1 base, J lost 3 bases, and 10 bases lay in between. Here the CDR3 DNA reads TGTGCCAGCAGCTTAGAAGGGGCGAACTACGAGCAGTACTTC. It specifies CASSLEGANYEQYF. The full variable domain, in which reference TRBV7-2 and TRBJ2-7 provide the parts outside the CDR3, is GAGVSQSPSNKVTEKGKDVELRCDPISGHTALYWYRQSLGQGLEFLIYFQGNSAPDKSGLPSDRFSAERTGGSVSTLTIQRTQQEDSAVYLCASSLEGANYEQYFGPGTRLTVT.

Ten or more counts support this clonotype. This chain connects TRBV19 to TRBJ2-7; 9 bases are shared with TRBD1. Losses at the gene ends were 5 bases for V and 0 bases for J; bases not matched to a gene: 5. CDR1 and CDR2 from the germline V gene are LNHDA and SQIVND (reference sequence). The CDR3 runs 15 residues. CDR3 nucleotide sequence: TGTGCCAGTAGTCTAGCGGACAGGGGCTCCTACGAGCAGTACTTC. This sequence encodes CASSLADRGSYEQYF.

This clonotype occurred many times. This chain connects TRBV14 to TRBJ2-1; D could derive from TRBD1 or TRBD2 (6 bases each). CDR1 is SGHDN, CDR2 FVKESK, per germline. V lost 4 bases and J lost 5, with 15 bases in between. The length of the CDR3 is 15 residues. CDR3 loop: CASSPRGTRDNEQFF. CDR3 DNA: TGTGCCAGCAGCCCGAGGGGGACTCGAGACAATGAGCAGTTCTTC.

This clonotype was counted at least ten times. The chain couples TRBV5-1 to TRBJ1-5, with D possibly matching TRBD1 (5 bases). In germline, CDR1 is SGHRS, CDR2 YFSETQ. There are 15 residues in the CDR3. V was trimmed by 0 bases and J by 2 bases, leaving 9 bases between them. In DNA form, the CDR3 reads TGCGCCAGCAGCTTGGAAGGGGATGGCAATCAGCCCCAGCATTTT. Translation gives CASSLEGDGNQPQHF.

Many counts were recorded for this clonotype. The V and J genes are TRBV27 and TRBJ1-5, with D perhaps TRBD1 (5 bases). This CDR3 comprises 15 residues. Deletions cut 2 bases from V and 6 bases from J, with 14 bases between. Germline V gene data show CDR1 as MNHEY and CDR2 as SMNVEV (reference sequence). The CDR3 coding sequence is TGTGCCAGCAGTTTAGGCCAGGGTAGCGGTCAGCCCCAGCATTTT. Its translation is CASSLGQGSGQPQHF.

This clonotype occurred a few times. The chain uses TRBV9 and TRBJ2-5, with D possibly matching TRBD2 (9 bases). Germline V gene data show CDR1 as SGDLS and CDR2 as YYNGEE. The CDR3 loop spans 17 amino acids. V was clipped by 4 bases and J by 5 bases, with 24 bases between them. The CDR3 DNA follows: TGTGCCAGCAGCCCACCCCCCTGGACAGGGACTAGCGAGACCCAGTACTTC. Encoded protein: CASSPPPWTGTSETQYF.

This clonotype was found many times. The chain links TRBV19 to TRBJ1-5, with 8 bases matching TRBD1. There are 13 residues in the CDR3. Trimming at V came to 8 bases and at J to 7 bases, leaving 7 bases not matched to a gene. Per germline, CDR1 LNHDA and CDR2 SQIVND (reference sequence). The CDR3 loop reads CASEAGGSQPQHF. As DNA, the CDR3 is TGTGCCAGTGAGGCAGGGGGCAGCCAGCCCCAGCATTTT.

Many counts were recorded for this clonotype. This chain uses TRBV19 with TRBJ2-7; D gene uncertain. Germline CDR1 reads LNHDA; CDR2 reads SQIVND (reference sequence). The CDR3 length is 14 residues. V was clipped by 1 base and J by 0 bases, with 7 bases between them. The CDR3 here is CASSIGGVSYEQYF. CDR3 bases: TGTGCCAGTAGTATAGGCGGAGTCTCCTACGAGCAGTACTTC.

This clonotype was counted at least ten times. The chain employs TRBV30 and TRBJ2-7, with D uncertain. The CDR3 contains 11 residues. Germline assignment: CDR1 GTSNPN and CDR2 SVGIG (reference sequence). Deletions cut 1 base from V and 4 bases from J, with 5 bases between. The CDR3 reads CAWSERYEQYF. CDR3 sequence (DNA): TGTGCCTGGAGTGAAAGATACGAGCAGTACTTC.

There are many counts of this clonotype. The chain has TRBV10-3 and TRBJ1-5, with D maybe TRBD1 (5 bases). This CDR3 is 16 amino acids long. Germline CDR1 reads ENHRY; CDR2 reads SYGVKD. The V and J ends lost 2 bases and 3 bases respectively, with 14 bases between them. Written as DNA, the CDR3 is TGTGCCATCAGTGAGAGGGGCAGCTGGGTCAATCAGCCCCAGCATTTT. This codes for CAISERGSWVNQPQHF.

This clonotype was picked up many times. J is TRBJ1-1 and V is TRBV5-1, with D perhaps TRBD1 (5 bases). The V gene's germline CDR1 is SGHRS and CDR2 YFSETQ. Between the trimmed V and J ends, which lost 1 base and 9 bases, there was a span of 16 bases. The length of the CDR3 is 14 residues. The chain's CDR3 is CASSLTGWDSQAFF. The CDR3 nucleotides are TGCGCCAGCAGCTTGACAGGATGGGATTCTCAAGCTTTCTTT.

The chain's CDR3 is CASSYRPLAVGWEADTQYF. CDR3 nucleotides: TGTGCCAGCAGTTACAGGCCTTTGGCCGTTGGTTGGGAGGCAGATACGCAGTATTTT. The chain links TRBV2 to TRBJ2-3, with D possibly matching TRBD2 (6 bases). The germline CDR1 and CDR2 sequences are SNHLY and FYNNEI. CDR3 length: 19 amino acids. V was pared by 5 bases and J by 4 bases, with 28 bases between.

This clonotype was seen ten or more times. The V gene is TRBV6-5, the J gene TRBJ1-4, with 9 positions matching TRBD1. The CDR3 runs to 14 residues. Germline lookup yields CDR1 MNHEY and CDR2 SVGAGI. Trimming removed 6 bases from V and 7 bases from J; junction bases left unmatched: 6. The CDR3 reads CASRGTGLAEKLFF. The CDR3 coding sequence is TGTGCCAGCAGGGGGACAGGGTTGGCTGAAAAACTGTTTTTT.

In this sample, this clonotype is medium-sized (0.01 to 0.1%). This rearrangement joins TRBV7-6 to TRBJ1-2, with 7 nucleotides matching TRBD1. The length of the CDR3 is 15 residues. J lost 2 bases, V lost 6 bases, and 9 bases had no gene match. Germline V gives CDR1 SGHVS, CDR2 FNYEAQ. The CDR3 coding sequence is TGTGCCAGCAGGGAACGGGCAGGGGGAAACTATGGCTACACCTTC. Its protein product is CASRERAGGNYGYTF. The entire variable domain, with the rest obtained from reference TRBV7-6 and TRBJ1-2, is as follows: GAGVSQSPRYKVTKRGQDVALRCDPISGHVSLYWYRQALGQGPEFLTYFNYEAQQDKSGLPNDRFSAERPEGSISTLTIQRTEQRDSAMYRCASRERAGGNYGYTFGSGTRLTVV.

This clonotype was seen a few times. The chain carries TRBV5-4 and TRBJ2-7; 8 positions match TRBD2. CDR3 length: 13 amino acids. J was trimmed by 7 bases and V by 4 bases; bases with no gene match: 7. The V gene's germline CDR1 is SGHNT and CDR2 YYREEE (reference sequence). The chain's CDR3 is CASSPPGRGEQYF. In DNA, the CDR3 is TGTGCCAGCAGCCCCCCCGGGAGGGGAGAGCAGTACTTC.

The chain is built from TRBV6-2 or TRBV6-3 and TRBJ2-1; maybe TRBD1 (5 bases). This CDR3 has 14 amino acids. V shed 0 bases and J shed 3 bases, with 6 bases lying between them. Germline V gene sequence: CDR1 MNHEY, CDR2 SVGEGT. The CDR3 sequence is CASSYSQDYNEQFF. CDR3 DNA sequence: TGTGCCAGCAGTTACTCACAGGACTACAATGAGCAGTTCTTC.

This clonotype was found many times. The rearrangement joins TRBV7-9 to TRBJ2-5, with 9 positions matching TRBD1. With V trimmed by 1 base and J by 5 bases, 5 bases remained unmatched. This CDR3 region has 15 residues. The germline V gene has CDR1 SEHNR and CDR2 FQNEAQ (reference sequence). In DNA, the CDR3 is TGTGCCAGCAGCTTAGGCAAGACAGGGGGTGAGACCCAGTACTTC. Translating gives CASSLGKTGGETQYF.

This clonotype was seen a handful of times. The chain carries TRBV5-1 and TRBJ1-1; D remains ambiguous. Germline V gives CDR1 SGHRS, CDR2 YFSETQ. The CDR3 is made up of 14 amino acids. Between the trimmed V and J ends, which lost 0 bases and 6 bases, there was a span of 12 bases. The CDR3 DNA is TGCGCCAGCAGCTTGGCCCGTGGGAGGGCTGAAGCTTTCTTT. Translation: CASSLARGRAEAFF. Looking up the rest from reference TRBV5-1 and TRBJ1-1 gives the full variable domain: KAGVTQTPRYLIKTRGQQVTLSCSPISGHRSVSWYQQTPGQGLQFLFEYFSETQRNKGNFPGRFSGRQFSNSRSEMNVSTLELGDSALYLCASSLARGRAEAFFGQGTRLTVV.